The next 14 T cell receptor beta chains were all read from a single sample in a study of graft-versus-host responses after intestinal transplantation. No antigen has been identified for these receptors. Libraries were prepared by immunoSEQ multiplex PCR; TCRdb keeps only in-frame clonotypes and omits some of them. This sample yields tens of thousands of clones, of which 91% are seen a single time; nearly 0.5% belongs to the top ten. The sample here was unstimulated CD8+ T cells sorted from spleen or lymph node cells, taken before intestinal transplant. The origin of the receptors is a human donor who received an intestinal transplant.

This chain connects TRBV7-9 to TRBJ2-1; the match to TRBD2 covers 8 bases. Per germline, CDR1 SEHNR and CDR2 FQNEAQ (reference sequence). Unmatched junction bases numbered 2, after V lost 1 base and J lost 3 bases. The CDR3 contains 15 residues. CDR3 in DNA: TGTGCCAGCAGCTTAGGGACTAGCAGCTACAATGAGCAGTTCTTC. Its translation is CASSLGTSSYNEQFF.

The chain employs TRBV25-1 and TRBJ2-5; TRBD2 is a possible D gene (7 bases). The CDR3 covers 14 residues. From germline, CDR1 is MGHDK and CDR2 SYGVNS. V dropped 4 bases and J dropped 1 base, with 10 bases sitting between them. In nucleotides, the CDR3 is TGTGCCAGCAGTGGGGCGGGGGCCCAAGAGACCCAGTACTTC. Its translation is CASSGAGAQETQYF.

The chain carries TRBV11-2 and TRBJ1-1; 9 bases align to TRBD1. Germline V lookup: CDR1 SGHAT, CDR2 FQNNGV. CDR3 size: 14 residues. Unmatched junction bases numbered 6, after V lost 5 bases and J lost 5 bases. The CDR3 sequence is CASSTGTGYTEAFF. The CDR3 bases are TGTGCCAGCAGCACCGGGACAGGGTATACTGAAGCTTTCTTT.

The chain carries TRBV19 and TRBJ1-1; possibly TRBD1 for D (5 bases). The CDR3 has 14 residues. Trimming took 4 bases from V and 0 from J, leaving 9 bases between them. Germline loops: CDR1 LNHDA, CDR2 SQIVND (reference sequence). CDR3: CASSREGLNTEAFF. The CDR3 bases are TGTGCCAGTAGTAGAGAGGGGCTGAACACTGAAGCTTTCTTT.

The chain recombines TRBV2 with TRBJ1-1; weak D call: TRBD1 (5 bases). The CDR3 has 13 amino acids. Germline values: CDR1 SNHLY, CDR2 FYNNEI. Trimming left V 6 bases short and J 3 bases short, with 11 bases between. Written as DNA, the CDR3 is TGTGCCAGCAGCCACCCGGGGGACACTGAAGCTTTCTTT. It codes for CASSHPGDTEAFF.

This sequence joins TRBV7-9 and TRBJ2-1; 9 nucleotides align to TRBD1. CDR1 is SEHNR, CDR2 FQNEAQ, per germline (reference sequence). V was clipped by 7 bases and J by 8 bases; unmatched bases: 12. The CDR3 consists of 15 residues. In DNA, the CDR3 is TGTGCCAGCATCTCAACCGGGACAGGGATACATGAGCAGTTCTTC. Its protein product is CASISTGTGIHEQFF.

The gene calls are TRBV19 and TRBJ1-5; D may be TRBD1 (6 bases). V lost 3 bases and J 2 bases, leaving 11 bases between the germline ends. Germline V gene lookup returns CDR1 LNHDA and CDR2 SQIVND (reference sequence). The CDR3 consists of 15 residues. The chain's CDR3 is CASSMLHRGNQPQHF. For the CDR3, the DNA is TGTGCCAGTAGTATGCTTCACAGGGGCAATCAGCCCCAGCATTTT.

The chain combines TRBV6-5 with TRBJ2-1; 9 positions match TRBD1. After removal of 0 bases from V and 10 bases from J, the junction contained 4 bases not matched to a gene. This CDR3 has 14 residues. The germline V gene encodes CDR1 MNHEY and CDR2 SVGAGI. DNA for the CDR3: TGTGCCAGCAGTTACTCGACAGGGGGGGCAGAGCAGTTCTTC. It encodes CASSYSTGGAEQFF.

Notes on this clone: A junction boundary mismatches the germline segment, possibly from a read error. This chain joins TRBV6-6 and TRBJ1-1; 7 nucleotides match TRBD1. The CDR3 covers 16 residues. CDR1 is MNHNY, CDR2 SVGAGI, per germline (reference sequence). The CDR3 sequence: CASSYYSGTDNTEAFF. The CDR3 DNA reads as TGTGCCAGCAGCTACTACTCGGGGACAGACAACACTGAAGCTTTCTTT.

V usage is TRBV14 and J usage is TRBJ2-1, with 9 bases that match TRBD1. This CDR3 has 20 residues. J lost 6 bases, V lost 5 bases, and 23 bases had no gene match. CDR1 is SGHDN, CDR2 FVKESK, per germline. CDR3 nucleotides: TGTGCCAGCAGCGTTCACAGGGGGCTGGGGTCAGGGCGGTTCGGCAATGAGCAGTTCTTC. Its translation: CASSVHRGLGSGRFGNEQFF. Full variable domain (rest looked up from reference TRBV14 and TRBJ2-1): EAGVTQFPSHSVIEKGQTVTLRCDPISGHDNLYWYRRVMGKEIKFLLHFVKESKQDESGMPNNRFLAERTGGTYSTLKVQPAELEDSGVYFCASSVHRGLGSGRFGNEQFFGPGTRLTVL.

J is TRBJ2-3 and V is TRBV5-4, with D possibly matching TRBD2 (5 bases). The V gene lost 3 bases and the J gene lost 9 bases, with 20 bases spanning the gap. CDR1 and CDR2 from the germline V gene are SGHNT and YYREEE (reference sequence). CDR3 length equals 15 residues. CDR3 protein: CASSWTGPTAITQYF. The CDR3 bases are TGTGCCAGCAGCTGGACTGGCCCTACAGCCATAACGCAGTATTTT.

Comments on this clone: The sample contains more than one DNA sequence encoding this CDR3. V is TRBV5-8 and J is TRBJ1-1, with TRBD1 matching over 8 bases. CDR1 is SGHTS and CDR2 is YDEGEE in the germline V gene. There are 15 residues in the CDR3. After removal of 1 base from V and 7 bases from J, the junction contained 9 bases not matched to a gene. The CDR3 DNA reads TGTGCCAGCAGCTTGAGCTGGGACAGGTCGGTTGAAGCTTTCTTT. This translates into CASSLSWDRSVEAFF. Complete variable domain (other parts from reference TRBV5-8 and TRBJ1-1): EAGVTQSPTHLIKTRGQQATLRCSPISGHTSVYWYQQALGLGLQFLLWYDEGEERNRGNFPPRFSGRQFPNYSSELNVNALELEDSALYLCASSLSWDRSVEAFFGQGTRLTVV.

The CDR3 is CASSLGGGEQYF. CDR3 DNA sequence: TGTGCCAGCAGCTTAGGAGGGGGTGAGCAGTACTTC. The chain couples TRBV11-2 to TRBJ2-7, with a weak D call TRBD1 (6 bases). V lost 1 base, J lost 7 bases, and 8 bases lay in between. This CDR3 region has 12 residues. CDR1 and CDR2 (germline): SGHAT, FQNNGV.

The chain has TRBV19 and TRBJ2-3; D perhaps matches TRBD2 (6 bases). Trimming stripped 3 bases from V and 0 bases from J, with 16 bases between. Germline lookup yields CDR1 LNHDA and CDR2 SQIVND (reference sequence). The CDR3 has 17 amino acids. The CDR3 here is CASSMGGVGTSTDTQYF. The CDR3 region has the DNA TGTGCCAGTAGTATGGGCGGAGTCGGGACTAGCACAGATACGCAGTATTTT.